What follows is one T cell receptor beta chain and its context. The target antigen is unknown. The record originates from a study of cytomegalovirus exposure and HLA in healthy donors. General study results and limits: Looking again later, the authors saw that most CMV-associated TCR beta chains seemed HLA-restricted.

Samples came from healthy bone marrow donors. PCR employed 60 Vbeta and 13 Jbeta primers. Under the authors' procedure: The authors later counted around 80 million unique TCR beta chains, roughly 11 million of them shared. Profiling relied on immunoSEQ multiplex PCR, and the TCRdb table lists in-frame clones only, not all of them. The DNA gave D and trimming, while V, J and clone size come from that table. Here the sample spans 60,000 to 75,000 clones, approximately 81% being singletons. Trimming at V came to 3 bases and at J to 4 bases, leaving 5 bases not matched to a gene. The CDR3 covers 16 residues. Germline CDR1 and CDR2: MGHRA and YSYEKL.

J is TRBJ1-4 and V is TRBV4-1, with 10 positions matching TRBD1. Source material: PBMCs. The receptor's source is a woman in her 30s in good health and CMV-seropositive. The CDR3 DNA reads TGCGCCAGCAGCCAGGGCGGGACAGGGGATAATGAAAAACTGTTTTTT. Its translation: CASSQGGTGDNEKLFF.